The 13 T cell receptor beta chains in this list originate from one sample, sequenced in a study of T cell repertoires in cytomegalovirus infection (dated by TCRdb to between 2018 and 2021). Their cognate antigens are unknown. TCRdb records Illumina HiSeq 1500 as the sequencer. TCRdb cleaned the public reads at Q25 with fastp, built clones with MiXCR and kept in-frame beta chains. All rows with the same CDR3 protein become a single entry with the most common DNA and genes. Present in this sample are 830,000 or so distinct CDR3 sequences, approximately 32% of which were seen just once. About an eighth of the sample rests with the top ten. Taken with the paper, the label for treatment or condition translates to: in vitro stimulation with specific CMV peptide epitopes to enrich CMV-specific T cells. The material sequenced was cultured CD8+ T cells from PBMCs, taken from culture after CMV antigen stimulation. The receptors shown here come from a human donor in good health (CMV status not recorded). Some clones in this sample may be carry-over from other donors' samples.

This clonotype has only a few counts. The chain recombines TRBV12-3 or TRBV12-4 with TRBJ1-5; the D gene is possibly TRBD1 (5 bases). The length of the CDR3 is 17 residues. V shed 0 bases and J shed 2 bases, with 14 bases lying between them. The CDR3 nucleotides are TGTGCCAGCAGTTTAGCGCTAACCCGGGGGGGCAATCAGCCCCAGCATTTT. It translates to CASSLALTRGGNQPQHF.

V gene TRBV4-3 combines with J gene TRBJ1-1; D is unresolved. Germline V gene sequence: CDR1 LGHNA, CDR2 YSLEER. V was clipped by 4 bases and J by 8 bases, with 11 bases between them. The CDR3 contains 12 residues. The CDR3, as DNA: TGCGCCAGCAGCCTAACCGGGAACGAAGCTTTCTTT. This sequence encodes CASSLTGNEAFF.

This clonotype was observed a few times. The V and J genes are TRBV11-2 and TRBJ2-1; 12 nucleotides align to TRBD2. The trim removed 2 bases at V and 7 bases at J, leaving 9 bases unmatched. The CDR3 is made up of 17 amino acids. CDR1 SGHAT and CDR2 FQNNGV come from the germline V gene. The CDR3 region is CASSLRGLAGGLNEQFF. DNA of the CDR3: TGTGCCAGCAGCTTAAGGGGCCTAGCGGGGGGGCTTAATGAGCAGTTCTTC.

In the case of this clonotype: The germline gene is not matched at one end of the junction; a read error may be the cause. This chain links TRBV7-6 with TRBJ2-3; D is possibly TRBD1 (5 bases). The CDR3 runs 17 residues. Per the germline V gene, CDR1 is SGHVS and CDR2 is FNYEAQ. The CDR3 here is CASSGSPLPGPTDSQYF. As DNA, the CDR3 is TGTGCCAGCAGTGGCAGCCCGCTACCTGGCCCGACAGATTCGCAGTATTTT. The full variable domain, in which reference TRBV7-6 and TRBJ2-3 provide the parts outside the CDR3, is GAGVSQSPRYKVTKRGQDVALRCDPISGHVSLYWYRQALGQGPEFLTYFNYEAQQDKSGLPNDRFSAERPEGSISTLTIQRTEQRDSAMYRCASSGSPLPGPTDSQYFGPGTRLTVL.

The gene calls are TRBV10-2 and TRBJ1-5; unclear D gene. Trimming shortened V by 7 bases and J by 7 bases, and 17 bases separated the two germline ends. The CDR3 extends over 14 amino acids. Per germline, CDR1 WSHSY and CDR2 SAAADI. CDR3 loop: CASTEAGGGQPQHF. The CDR3 nucleotides are TGCGCCAGCACCGAGGCGGGTGGCGGCCAGCCCCAGCATTTT.

The J gene is TRBJ2-1, the V gene TRBV12-3 or TRBV12-4; D is unresolved. Between the trimmed V and J ends, which lost 6 bases and 8 bases, there was a span of 11 bases. The length of the CDR3 is 12 residues. CDR3 in amino acids: CASSHHEYEQFF. The CDR3 nucleotides are TGTGCCAGCAGCCACCACGAGTATGAGCAGTTCTTC.

This clonotype appeared a few times. The genes are TRBV7-9 and TRBJ1-1; 10 bases line up with TRBD1. Germline V gives CDR1 SEHNR, CDR2 FQNEAQ (reference sequence). This CDR3 is built from 15 residues. Trimming removed 3 bases from V and 4 bases from J; junction bases left unmatched: 5. The CDR3 protein is CASSFRRDRGTEAFF. DNA of the CDR3: TGTGCCAGCAGCTTCCGCCGGGACAGGGGCACTGAAGCTTTCTTT. Looking up the rest from reference TRBV7-9 and TRBJ1-1 gives the full variable domain: DTGVSQNPRHKITKRGQNVTFRCDPISEHNRLYWYRQTLGQGPEFLTYFQNEAQLEKSRLLSDRFSAERPKGSFSTLEIQRTEQGDSAMYLCASSFRRDRGTEAFFGQGTRLTVV.

This clonotype was observed many times. J is TRBJ2-1 and V is TRBV7-2, with D possibly called TRBD1 or TRBD2 (5 bases each). V was trimmed by 8 bases and J by 2 bases, leaving 16 bases between them. The CDR3 extends over 15 amino acids. Per the germline V gene, CDR1 is SGHTA and CDR2 is FQGNSA. The CDR3 is CASFGSRGPYNEQFF. CDR3 nucleotide sequence: TGTGCCAGCTTTGGGAGTAGGGGACCCTACAATGAGCAGTTCTTC. The whole variable domain, filled in from reference TRBV7-2 and TRBJ2-1, reads GAGVSQSPSNKVTEKGKDVELRCDPISGHTALYWYRQSLGQGLEFLIYFQGNSAPDKSGLPSDRFSAERTGGSVSTLTIQRTQQEDSAVYLCASFGSRGPYNEQFFGPGTRLTVL.

The rearrangement uses TRBV19 and TRBJ1-1, with 7 bases aligning to TRBD1. This CDR3 has 16 residues. Germline V gene lookup returns CDR1 LNHDA and CDR2 SQIVND (reference sequence). The V and J ends lost 2 bases and 2 bases, in that order; junction bases with no gene match: 8. The chain's CDR3 is CASSIQGGKGNTEAFF. The CDR3 DNA sequence: TGTGCCAGTAGTATACAGGGGGGCAAGGGAAACACTGAAGCTTTCTTT.

In its sample, this clonotype was seen once. This may be a read error: a much more frequent sequence differs by one nucleotide. The V and J genes are TRBV27 and TRBJ1-2; the match to TRBD1 covers 7 bases. This CDR3 spans 13 amino acids. The germline CDR1 and CDR2 sequences are MNHEY and SMNVEV (reference sequence). The CDR3: CVSTDRVTHGYTF. CDR3 sequence (DNA): TGTGTCAGCACTGACAGGGTGACTCATGGCTACACCTTC.

The CDR3 is CASTPWTTDTQYF. Written as DNA, the CDR3 is TGTGCCAGCACCCCCTGGACTACAGATACGCAGTATTTT. The chain combines TRBV2 with TRBJ2-3; D perhaps matches TRBD2 (5 bases). CDR1 SNHLY and CDR2 FYNNEI come from the germline V gene. This CDR3 region has 13 residues. Trimming took 7 bases from V and 3 from J, leaving 11 bases between them.

This sequence joins TRBV13 and TRBJ2-4; the D call may be TRBD1 or TRBD2 (6 bases each). Trimming removed 5 bases from V and 3 bases from J, with 20 bases in between. CDR1 PRHDT and CDR2 FYEKMQ come from the germline V gene (reference sequence). This CDR3 region has 17 residues. The chain's CDR3 is CASSGFWGARDKNIQYF. DNA of the CDR3: TGTGCCAGCAGCGGATTTTGGGGGGCGCGGGACAAAAACATTCAGTACTTC.

The chain uses TRBV2 and TRBJ2-7, with 8 bases matching TRBD1. Germline values: CDR1 SNHLY, CDR2 FYNNEI. J was trimmed by 5 bases and V by 2 bases; bases with no gene match: 11. The CDR3 is 16 amino acids. The CDR3 loop is CASSERDRYAMDEQYF. For the CDR3, the DNA is TGTGCCAGCAGTGAAAGGGACAGGTACGCCATGGACGAGCAGTACTTC. The whole variable domain, remainder taken from reference TRBV2 and TRBJ2-7, is EPEVTQTPSHQVTQMGQEVILRCVPISNHLYFYWYRQILGQKVEFLVSFYNNEISEKSEIFDDQFSVERPDGSNFTLKIRSTKLEDSAMYFCASSERDRYAMDEQYFGPGTRLTVT.